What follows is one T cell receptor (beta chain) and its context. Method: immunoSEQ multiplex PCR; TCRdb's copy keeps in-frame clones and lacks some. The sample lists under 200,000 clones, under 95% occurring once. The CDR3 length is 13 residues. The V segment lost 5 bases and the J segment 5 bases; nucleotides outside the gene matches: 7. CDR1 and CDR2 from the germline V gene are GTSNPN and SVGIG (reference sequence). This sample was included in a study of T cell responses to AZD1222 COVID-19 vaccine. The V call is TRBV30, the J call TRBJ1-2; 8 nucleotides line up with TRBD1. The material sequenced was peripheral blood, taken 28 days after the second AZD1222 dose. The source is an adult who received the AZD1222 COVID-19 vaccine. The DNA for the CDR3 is TGTGCCTGGTCGACAGGGGAGGGATATGGCTACACCTTC. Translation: CAWSTGEGYGYTF.